The 24 T cell receptor beta chains presented below share a single source sample, sequenced in a study of cytomegalovirus exposure and HLA in healthy donors. Produced via immunoSEQ multiplex PCR; TCRdb's table is partial and in-frame only. This sample carries 250,000 to 350,000 clones, 85% to 90% of them seen once, and the ten largest clones take approximately 0.94%. Sequenced: PBMCs. The receptors shown here come from a woman under 30 in good health and CMV-seronegative.

The chain uses TRBV27 and TRBJ1-1, with a tentative D call TRBD1 (6 bases). This CDR3 region has 15 residues. Deletions cut 2 bases from V and 7 bases from J, with 17 bases between. Germline assignment: CDR1 MNHEY and CDR2 SMNVEV (reference sequence). CDR3 amino acids: CASSLMGHMRFEAFF. DNA of the CDR3: TGTGCCAGCAGTTTAATGGGACATATGCGGTTTGAAGCTTTCTTT.

This clone was found once. The chain couples TRBV21-1 to TRBJ2-3; the table's TRBD2 call for D was not verified on the DNA. TRBV21-1 is given as a pseudogene. CDR3 length: 16 residues. Here the CDR3 reads CASSLGGVSSTDTQYF. The CDR3, as DNA: TGTGCCAGCAGTTTGGGAGGAGTCTCTAGCACAGATACGCAGTATTTT.

This clone came up once. V is TRBV14 and J is TRBJ2-2; D remains ambiguous. The CDR3 extends over 15 amino acids. V dropped 2 bases and J dropped 3 bases, with 10 bases sitting between them. CDR1 SGHDN and CDR2 FVKESK come from the germline V gene. CDR3 sequence reads: CASSQWQIHTGELFF. DNA of the CDR3: TGTGCCAGCAGCCAATGGCAAATTCACACCGGGGAGCTGTTTTTT.

The chain combines TRBV7-7 with TRBJ2-5; weak D call: TRBD1 (6 bases). V was pared by 1 base and J by 5 bases, with 14 bases between. The CDR3 is 15 amino acids. Per the germline V gene, CDR1 is SSHAT and CDR2 is FNYEAQ (reference sequence). The CDR3, as DNA: TGTGCCAGCAGCTTAGTGGGAACAGGGTTGGAGACCCAGTACTTC. Protein product: CASSLVGTGLETQYF. Combining the CDR3 with reference TRBV7-7 and TRBJ2-5 gives the whole variable domain GAGVSQSPRYKVTKRGQDVTLRCDPISSHATLYWYQQALGQGPEFLTYFNYEAQPDKSGLPSDRFSAERPEGSISTLTIQRTEQRDSAMYRCASSLVGTGLETQYFGPGTRLLVL.

The chain carries TRBV10-3 and TRBJ1-5, with TRBD1 as a possible D gene (5 bases). The CDR3 is made up of 15 amino acids. The germline V and J ends were trimmed by 0 bases and 2 bases, with 8 bases remaining between them. Per germline, CDR1 ENHRY and CDR2 SYGVKD. CDR3 in DNA: TGTGCCATCAGTGAGTCAGGGGATCGCAATCAGCCCCAGCATTTT. As protein: CAISESGDRNQPQHF.

The rearrangement joins TRBV2 to TRBJ1-4; D gene ambiguous. The CDR3 extends over 13 amino acids. Germline V CDR1 and CDR2: SNHLY, FYNNEI. Trimming took off 5 bases at V and 6 bases at J, with 10 bases between the two ends. The CDR3, as DNA: TGTGCCAGCAGTCCTTTTAGTGATGAAAAACTGTTTTTT. This codes for CASSPFSDEKLFF.

Remarks on this clone: Germline is not matched at one junction end, which may reflect a read error. The genes are TRBV7-8 and TRBJ1-2; D possibly corresponds to TRBD1 (5 bases). From germline, CDR1 is SGHVS and CDR2 FQNEAQ. The CDR3 sequence is 15 residues long. The CDR3 region has the DNA TGTGCCAGCAGCCCTACACCAGGGCGTACCTATGGCTATACCTTC. Translating gives CASSPTPGRTYGYTF.

This clone was counted only a few times. V is TRBV28 and J is TRBJ2-7, with TRBD2 matching over 9 bases. This CDR3 contains 12 residues. Trimming at V came to 10 bases and at J to 3 bases, leaving 4 bases not matched to a gene. Germline-derived CDR1 and CDR2 are MDHEN and SYDVKM. In nucleotides, the CDR3 is TGTGCCATTGCGGGGGGGGTCTACGAGCAGTACTTC. Translating gives CAIAGGVYEQYF.

The V and J genes are TRBV9 and TRBJ2-1, with D possibly matching TRBD1 (7 bases). This CDR3 spans 14 amino acids. Germline V CDR1 and CDR2: SGDLS, YYNGEE. V was pared by 3 bases and J by 7 bases, with 14 bases between. CDR3: CASSAQGGENEQFF. The CDR3 DNA follows: TGTGCCAGCAGCGCGCAGGGGGGAGAAAATGAGCAGTTCTTC.

The V and J genes are TRBV10-3 and TRBJ2-3; no definite D call. The CDR3 is made up of 13 amino acids. Germline values: CDR1 ENHRY, CDR2 SYGVKD. V was pared by 4 bases and J by 1 base, with 6 bases between. The CDR3 is CAISGYRTDTQYF. In DNA form, the CDR3 reads TGTGCCATCAGTGGCTATCGCACAGATACGCAGTATTTT.

This clone was observed a few times. V usage is TRBV2 and J usage is TRBJ1-2, with unresolved D. This CDR3 has 12 amino acids. The V end lost 7 bases, the J end lost 3 bases, and 9 bases lay between the germline ends. CDR1 is SNHLY and CDR2 is FYNNEI in the germline V gene. Written as DNA, the CDR3 is TGTGCCAGCACCGACAAATACTATGGCTACACCTTC. Translation: CASTDKYYGYTF.

V gene TRBV28 combines with J gene TRBJ1-5; TRBD1 is a possible D gene (6 bases). V was shortened by 2 bases and J by 7 bases, with 12 bases between the two germline ends. The CDR3 length is 14 residues. The germline V gene has CDR1 MDHEN and CDR2 SYDVKM. The CDR3 spells CASSLGGARQPQHF. In DNA, the CDR3 is TGTGCCAGCAGTTTAGGGGGGGCGAGACAGCCCCAGCATTTT.

The chain joins TRBV19 to TRBJ2-2; D call uncertain. Germline loops: CDR1 LNHDA, CDR2 SQIVND (reference sequence). This CDR3 has 15 residues. V was clipped by 5 bases and J by 0 bases, with 10 bases between them. CDR3 coding DNA: TGTGCCAGTAGTGCACAGAATACGAACACCGGGGAGCTGTTTTTT. It yields the protein CASSAQNTNTGELFF.

This chain connects TRBV18 to TRBJ2-3; 7 bases are shared with TRBD2. The CDR3 contains 15 residues. The germline CDR1 and CDR2 sequences are KGHSH and LQKENI. V shed 0 bases, J shed 1 base, and the junction held 1 base outside the gene matches. The CDR3 DNA follows: TGTGCCAGCTCACCACCCCTAGCGGGCACAGATACGCAGTATTTT. This encodes CASSPPLAGTDTQYF.

V is TRBV27 and J is TRBJ2-7; 12 positions match TRBD2. The CDR3 totals 16 residues. Germline CDR1 MNHEY, CDR2 SMNVEV (reference sequence). The junction had 8 bases not matched to a gene; V was cut back by 6 bases and J by 2 bases. The CDR3 loop is CASRSLAGGPTYEQYF. The DNA of the CDR3 is TGTGCCAGCAGATCCCTAGCGGGAGGGCCCACCTACGAGCAGTACTTC.

The chain employs TRBV4-1 and TRBJ2-2; 9 nucleotides match TRBD2. The germline CDR1 and CDR2 sequences are MGHRA and YSYEKL. The CDR3 is 15 residues long. J lost 7 bases, V lost 0 bases, and 3 bases had no gene match. CDR3: CASSQDLAGIGELFF. For the CDR3, the DNA is TGCGCCAGCAGCCAAGATCTAGCGGGGATCGGGGAGCTGTTTTTT.

This sequence joins TRBV13 and TRBJ1-2; 7 nucleotides match TRBD1. The length of the CDR3 is 13 residues. Germline lookup yields CDR1 PRHDT and CDR2 FYEKMQ (reference sequence). V lost 5 bases, J lost 8 bases, and 8 bases stayed unmatched. CDR3 bases: TGTGCCAGCAGCCAAGACAGGGACGGAGGCTACACCTTC. As protein: CASSQDRDGGYTF.

The genes are TRBV19 and TRBJ1-3; no clear D gene. CDR3 length: 15 amino acids. The V end was cut by 6 bases, the J end by 0 bases, with 12 bases between. The germline V gene has CDR1 LNHDA and CDR2 SQIVND (reference sequence). The CDR3 nucleotides read TGTGCCAGTAGCCTTCGTCCCCTCTCTGGAAACACCATATATTTT. This codes for CASSLRPLSGNTIYF.

CDR3: CASSGIAGAADTQYF. As DNA, the CDR3 is TGTGCCAGCAGCGGAATAGCGGGAGCAGCAGATACGCAGTATTTT. The chain combines TRBV7-2 with TRBJ2-3; the match to TRBD2 covers 9 bases. V was pared by 5 bases and J by 4 bases, with 7 bases of the junction left unmatched. Looked up from germline, CDR1 is SGHTA and CDR2 is FQGNSA. The CDR3 length is 15 residues.

This chain connects TRBV28 to TRBJ1-5; no clear D. There are 14 residues in the CDR3. Germline CDR1 reads MDHEN; CDR2 reads SYDVKM. Between the trimmed V and J ends, which lost 7 bases and 4 bases, there was a span of 14 bases. The CDR3 DNA reads TGTGCCAGCAACCCTGGAGCCTATAATCAGCCCCAGCATTTT. Protein sequence: CASNPGAYNQPQHF.

V gene TRBV27 combines with J gene TRBJ2-3; the D gene is possibly TRBD2 (6 bases). V was clipped by 2 bases and J by 2 bases, with 11 bases between them. The CDR3 extends over 15 amino acids. Germline values: CDR1 MNHEY, CDR2 SMNVEV (reference sequence). CDR3 sequence (DNA): TGTGCCAGCAGTTTAATCGGGGAGGACACAGATACGCAGTATTTT. It specifies CASSLIGEDTDTQYF.

The genes are TRBV6-5 and TRBJ1-5; tentatively, D is TRBD1 (6 bases). The germline V gene encodes CDR1 MNHEY and CDR2 SVGAGI. CDR3 length: 15 amino acids. The V end was cut by 8 bases, the J end by 4 bases, with 18 bases between. The CDR3 reads CASPRSRRGNQPQHF. In DNA form, the CDR3 reads TGTGCCAGCCCTCGAAGTCGAAGGGGGAATCAGCCCCAGCATTTT.

The rearrangement uses TRBV27 and TRBJ2-2; 10 bases align to TRBD2. The germline V gene encodes CDR1 MNHEY and CDR2 SMNVEV (reference sequence). Trimming at V came to 2 bases and at J to 3 bases, leaving 9 bases not matched to a gene. There are 18 residues in the CDR3. The CDR3 sequence: CASSLNPPLAGYTGELFF. CDR3 bases: TGTGCCAGCAGTTTAAACCCCCCACTAGCGGGGTACACCGGGGAGCTGTTTTTT.

As DNA, the CDR3 is TGCGCCAGCAGCTTGGCTAGCGGGAGCGCCCAACCTCGCGAGCAGTACTTC. Translating gives CASSLASGSAQPREQYF. The rearrangement links TRBV5-1 to TRBJ2-7; 10 nucleotides agree with TRBD2. This CDR3 is built from 17 residues. The V gene's germline CDR1 is SGHRS and CDR2 YFSETQ. J was trimmed by 6 bases and V by 0 bases; bases with no gene match: 12.